This passage covers 20 T cell receptor beta chains from one sample sequenced in a study of shared clonotypes between healthy human individuals. Using immunoSEQ multiplex PCR, the repertoire was profiled, and TCRdb retains in-frame clones only, with some absent. The sample records about 2,200,000 clones, about 93% being singletons. Naivety among CD8 cells was defined by CD45RO negativity and positive CCR7 selection, thereby excluding terminally differentiated effector memory CD45RA+ cells. Specimen: naive CD8+ T cells from PBMCs. Receptor source: a young man in good health. Some clones in this sample may be carry-over from other donors' samples.

In this sample, this clone turned up once. The chain is built from TRBV30 and TRBJ2-7, with a weak D call TRBD1 (6 bases). Trimming took off 8 bases at V and 5 bases at J, with 13 bases between the two ends. The CDR3 extends over 11 amino acids. Looked up from germline, CDR1 is GTSNPN and CDR2 is SVGIG (reference sequence). The CDR3 sequence: CAGDQGNEQYF. In nucleotides, the CDR3 is TGTGCCGGAGACCAGGGGAACGAGCAGTACTTC.

The chain is built from TRBV4-2 and TRBJ1-2; TRBD1 is a possible D gene (6 bases). The CDR3 spans 15 residues. Germline values: CDR1 LGHNA, CDR2 YNFKEQ. V was pared by 4 bases and J by 6 bases, with 18 bases between. The CDR3 region is CASSPTGSSRDGYTF. CDR3 DNA sequence: TGTGCCAGCAGCCCAACAGGGTCCTCTCGGGATGGCTACACCTTC.

The V gene is TRBV6-5, the J gene TRBJ2-1; the D is unclear. From germline, CDR1 is MNHEY and CDR2 SVGAGI. The CDR3 spans 13 residues. V was pared by 5 bases and J by 6 bases, with 11 bases between. DNA for the CDR3: TGTGCCAGCAGTGCGCTAGTCCCCAATGAGCAGTTCTTC. The encoded protein is CASSALVPNEQFF.

This clone appeared once. The chain carries TRBV5-6 and TRBJ2-7; 8 bases map to TRBD1. Losses at the gene ends were 4 bases for V and 6 bases for J; bases not matched to a gene: 12. The CDR3 length is 15 residues. CDR1 is SGHDT, CDR2 YYEEEE, per germline. CDR3 sequence reads: CASSTRPGQASEQYF. The CDR3 coding sequence is TGTGCCAGCAGCACGCGCCCGGGACAGGCTTCCGAGCAGTACTTC.

This clone turned up a few times. The CDR3, as DNA: TGCAGCGTTGTAGGGCAGGGGATTTCAATGAACACTGAAGCTTTCTTT. Protein product: CSVVGQGISMNTEAFF. The chain employs TRBV29-1 and TRBJ1-1; D is possibly TRBD1 (6 bases). Germline CDR1 reads SQVTM; CDR2 reads ANQGSEA. The CDR3 extends over 16 amino acids. Trimming shortened V by 4 bases and J by 0 bases, and 18 bases separated the two germline ends.

As for this clone: This specimen includes other DNA sequences encoding the same CDR3. V usage is TRBV7-9 and J usage is TRBJ2-5, with 7 bases lining up with TRBD2. In germline, CDR1 is SEHNR, CDR2 FQNEAQ (reference sequence). V lost 5 bases, J lost 5 bases, and 8 bases stayed unmatched. This CDR3 has 14 amino acids. CDR3 in DNA: TGTGCCAGCAGCCGCGCGGGAGTGGGGGAGACCCAGTACTTC. Encoded protein: CASSRAGVGETQYF.

This chain uses TRBV29-1 with TRBJ2-2; D gene ambiguous. Germline CDR1 and CDR2: SQVTM and ANQGSEA. The CDR3 runs 13 residues. Trimming stripped 5 bases from V and 3 bases from J, with 10 bases between. In nucleotides, the CDR3 is TGCAGCGTTCGCCCTGAGGACACCGGGGAGCTGTTTTTT. The encoded protein is CSVRPEDTGELFF.

J is TRBJ1-1 and V is TRBV29-1; unclear D gene. The CDR3 has 13 residues. From germline, CDR1 is SQVTM and CDR2 ANQGSEA. V lost 6 bases and J 6 bases, leaving 17 bases between the germline ends. Written as DNA, the CDR3 is TGCAGCGTCCGGCCCCCCGGGAGGCCTGAAGCTTTCTTT. Its translation: CSVRPPGRPEAFF.

This clone was detected only a few times. Other DNA sequences in this specimen translate into the identical CDR3. CDR3: CASSVTVNTEAFF. The CDR3 region has the DNA TGTGCCAGCAGCGTTACAGTGAACACTGAAGCTTTCTTT. The chain has TRBV27 and TRBJ1-1; D unresolved. The CDR3 extends over 13 amino acids. Germline assignment: CDR1 MNHEY and CDR2 SMNVEV (reference sequence). The V and J ends lost 6 bases and 0 bases respectively, with 8 bases between them.

The rearrangement joins TRBV29-1 to TRBJ2-1; maybe TRBD2 (6 bases). CDR1 SQVTM and CDR2 ANQGSEA come from the germline V gene. This CDR3 comprises 14 residues. Deletions cut 3 bases from V and 2 bases from J, with 11 bases between. The CDR3 DNA sequence: TGCAGCGTTGATTTTGCGGGGCCCTACAATGAGCAGTTCTTC. This gives the protein CSVDFAGPYNEQFF.

The V call is TRBV27, the J call TRBJ1-1; D is unresolved. This CDR3 is 14 amino acids long. Germline CDR1 is MNHEY and CDR2 is SMNVEV (reference sequence). V was shortened by 5 bases and J by 2 bases, with 12 bases between the two germline ends. The CDR3 sequence: CASSPRIQNTEAFF. Written as DNA, the CDR3 is TGTGCCAGCAGTCCTCGGATTCAAAACACTGAAGCTTTCTTT.

In this sample, this clone turned up once. V gene TRBV19 combines with J gene TRBJ1-5; 10 bases fit TRBD1. Germline loops: CDR1 LNHDA, CDR2 SQIVND (reference sequence). V shed 2 bases and J 4 bases; nucleotides not matched to a gene: 8. This CDR3 spans 17 amino acids. In nucleotides, the CDR3 is TGTGCCAGTAGTATAACTTGGGACAGGGGAGGTAATCAGCCCCAGCATTTT. Translating it yields CASSITWDRGGNQPQHF.

This clone was counted only a few times. The rearrangement joins TRBV10-2 to TRBJ1-1; D is ambiguous. Germline CDR1 is WSHSY and CDR2 is SAAADI. The CDR3 is made up of 12 amino acids. With 8 bases removed from V and 1 base from J, the gap between germline ends came to 8 bases. CDR3 DNA sequence: TGCGCCAGCCAGTCGGGGAACACTGAAGCTTTCTTT. This sequence encodes CASQSGNTEAFF.

The rearrangement uses TRBV25-1 and TRBJ2-7, with 7 bases that match TRBD2. With V trimmed by 0 bases and J by 3 bases, 2 bases remained unmatched. Germline V gene lookup returns CDR1 MGHDK and CDR2 SYGVNS. This CDR3 has 14 amino acids. Here the CDR3 reads CASSEYRTSYEQYF. CDR3 DNA sequence: TGTGCCAGCAGTGAATATAGGACTAGCTACGAGCAGTACTTC.

The V gene is TRBV28, the J gene TRBJ2-7, with 7 bases lining up with TRBD1. V lost 2 bases to trimming and J lost 3 bases; unmatched junction nucleotides: 7. Germline V gene data show CDR1 as MDHEN and CDR2 as SYDVKM. The CDR3 runs 15 residues. The CDR3 coding sequence is TGTGCCAGCAGTTTACAGGGACAGACCCTCTACGAGCAGTACTTC. Translation: CASSLQGQTLYEQYF.

This clone has more than one count but fewer than ten. The chain employs TRBV27 and TRBJ1-1; no definite D call. V lost 6 bases, J lost 6 bases, and 17 bases lay in between. Germline V CDR1 and CDR2: MNHEY, SMNVEV (reference sequence). The CDR3 runs to 14 residues. CDR3 region: CASSLTGLPAEAFF. The CDR3 bases are TGTGCCAGCAGCCTGACCGGGCTGCCAGCTGAAGCTTTCTTT.

V and J are TRBV6-6 and TRBJ2-1; possible D gene TRBD2, 5 bases. The V gene lost 2 bases and the J gene lost 9 bases, with 8 bases spanning the gap. CDR1 is MNHNY, CDR2 SVGAGI, per germline (reference sequence). The CDR3 has 12 residues. CDR3 nucleotide sequence: TGTGCCAGCAGTTACCTTAGCGTTGAGCAGTTCTTC. Protein: CASSYLSVEQFF.

The chain links TRBV28 to TRBJ1-2, with D possibly being TRBD1 (5 bases). CDR3 length: 15 amino acids. The V and J ends lost 6 bases and 2 bases respectively, with 16 bases between them. Per germline, CDR1 MDHEN and CDR2 SYDVKM. The CDR3 spells CASSPWRDLNYGYTF. The CDR3 DNA sequence: TGTGCCAGCAGCCCATGGAGGGACTTAAACTATGGCTACACCTTC.

V is TRBV27 and J is TRBJ2-6; D gene uncertain. Trimming took off 5 bases at V and 4 bases at J, with 12 bases between the two ends. This CDR3 region has 15 residues. CDR1 and CDR2 (germline): MNHEY, SMNVEV (reference sequence). CDR3 sequence (DNA): TGTGCCAGCAGTATCATGGGCTCCGGGGCCAACGTCCTGACTTTC. This gives the protein CASSIMGSGANVLTF.

The genes are TRBV19 and TRBJ1-5; a weak D match, TRBD1 (5 bases). The CDR3 extends over 15 amino acids. CDR1 is LNHDA, CDR2 SQIVND, per germline (reference sequence). V lost 8 bases and J lost 5, with 19 bases in between. The CDR3, as DNA: TGTGCCAGTCACCCCGGGACCGCTCTCCATCAGCCCCAGCATTTT. It codes for CASHPGTALHQPQHF.